This record concerns one T cell receptor (beta chain) sequence. This specimen comes from a study of technical replicates of blood from several donors. The table came from immunoSEQ multiplex PCR; TCRdb's copy has only in-frame clones and leaves some out. The sample holds approximately 49,000 clones, approximately 90% seen once. This receptor was identified in a human donor in good health. Some clones in this sample may be carry-over from other donors' samples. The sequenced sample consisted of PBMCs.

The DNA for the CDR3 is TGTGCTAGTGGTCCCCCGGGGGTGAATAGCAATCAGCCCCAGCATTTT. This encodes CASGPPGVNSNQPQHF. The J gene is TRBJ1-5, the V gene TRBV12-5, with D perhaps TRBD1 (5 bases). Per germline, CDR1 LGHNT and CDR2 FRNRAP. The CDR3 has 16 amino acids. V dropped 5 bases and J dropped 0 bases, with 14 bases sitting between them.